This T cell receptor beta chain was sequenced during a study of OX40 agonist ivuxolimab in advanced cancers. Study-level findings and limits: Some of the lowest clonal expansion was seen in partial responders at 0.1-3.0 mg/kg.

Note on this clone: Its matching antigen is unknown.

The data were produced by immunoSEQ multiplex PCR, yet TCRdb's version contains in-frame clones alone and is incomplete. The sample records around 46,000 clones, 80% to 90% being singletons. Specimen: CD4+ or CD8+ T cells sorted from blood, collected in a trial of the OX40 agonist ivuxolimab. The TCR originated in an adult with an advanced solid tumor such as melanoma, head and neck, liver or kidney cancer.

DNA for the CDR3: TGTGCCATCAGTGATTCCCCGGAGAATTATGGCTACACCTTC. This sequence encodes CAISDSPENYGYTF. This sequence joins TRBV10-3 and TRBJ1-2; D call uncertain. The CDR3 consists of 14 residues. With 3 bases removed from V and 5 bases from J, the gap between germline ends came to 13 bases. In germline, CDR1 is ENHRY, CDR2 SYGVKD.